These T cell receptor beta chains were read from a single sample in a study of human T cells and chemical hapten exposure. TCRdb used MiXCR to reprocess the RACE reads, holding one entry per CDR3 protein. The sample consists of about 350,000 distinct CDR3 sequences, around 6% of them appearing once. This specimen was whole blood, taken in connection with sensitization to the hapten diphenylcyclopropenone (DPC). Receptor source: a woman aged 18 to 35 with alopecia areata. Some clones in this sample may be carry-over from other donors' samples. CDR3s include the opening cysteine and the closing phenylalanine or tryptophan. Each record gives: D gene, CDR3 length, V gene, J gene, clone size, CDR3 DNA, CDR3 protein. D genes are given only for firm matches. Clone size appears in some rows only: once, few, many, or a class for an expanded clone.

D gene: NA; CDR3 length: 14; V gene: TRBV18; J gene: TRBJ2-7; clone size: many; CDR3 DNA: TGTGCCAGCTCTCCGGGGCAGAGCTCCTACGAGCAGTACTTC; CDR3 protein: CASSPGQSSYEQYF
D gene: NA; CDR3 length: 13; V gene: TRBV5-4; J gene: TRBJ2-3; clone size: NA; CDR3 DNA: TGTGCCAGCAGCGTACGACAGGCGATGGGGCAGTATTTT; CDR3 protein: CASSVRQAMGQYF
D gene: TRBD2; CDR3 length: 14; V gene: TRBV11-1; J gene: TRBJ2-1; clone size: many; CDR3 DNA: TGTGCCAGCAGCTCGGGGGGGGGAGCTGGTGAGCAGTTCTTC; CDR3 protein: CASSSGGGAGEQFF
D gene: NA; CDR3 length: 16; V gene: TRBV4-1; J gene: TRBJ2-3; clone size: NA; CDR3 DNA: TGCGCCAGCAGCCAAGAAGGGCGGGGTTGGGCAGATACGCAGTATTTT; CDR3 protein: CASSQEGRGWADTQYF
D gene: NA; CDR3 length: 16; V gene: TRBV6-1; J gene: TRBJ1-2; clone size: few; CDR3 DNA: TGTGCCAGCAGTGAACTGCCAGGGAGGTATAACTATGGCTACACCTTC; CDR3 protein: CASSELPGRYNYGYTF
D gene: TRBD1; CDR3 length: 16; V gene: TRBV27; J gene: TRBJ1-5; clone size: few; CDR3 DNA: TGTGCCAGCAGTTTAGCGACAGGGGCCCCCATTCAGCCCCAGCATTTT; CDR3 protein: CASSLATGAPIQPQHF
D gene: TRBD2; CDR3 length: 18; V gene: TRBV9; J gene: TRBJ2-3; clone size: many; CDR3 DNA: TGTGCCAGCAGCGTCTCGCTTAGCGGGGGGGCCAGAGAAGATACGCAGTATTTT; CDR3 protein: CASSVSLSGGAREDTQYF
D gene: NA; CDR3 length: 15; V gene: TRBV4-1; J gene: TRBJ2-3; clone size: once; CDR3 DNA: TGCGCCAGCAGCCAAGTTGGCTCGGGGGCAGATACGCAGTATTTT; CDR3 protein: CASSQVGSGADTQYF
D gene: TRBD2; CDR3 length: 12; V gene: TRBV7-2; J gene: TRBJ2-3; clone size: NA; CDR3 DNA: TGTGCCAGCAACCGGGAGGGATATACGCAGTATTTT; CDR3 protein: CASNREGYTQYF
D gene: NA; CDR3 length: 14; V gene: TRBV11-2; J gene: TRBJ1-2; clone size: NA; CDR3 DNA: TGTGCCAGCAGCTTTGACAGTTTCAACTATGGCTACACCTTC; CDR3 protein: CASSFDSFNYGYTF
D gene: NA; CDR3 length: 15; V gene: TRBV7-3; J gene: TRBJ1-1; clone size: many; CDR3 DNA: TGTGCCAGCAGCCCCGATGGGCAGCGGGGTACTGAAGCTTTCTTT; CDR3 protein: CASSPDGQRGTEAFF
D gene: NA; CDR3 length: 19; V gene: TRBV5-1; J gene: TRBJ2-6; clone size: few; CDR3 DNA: TGCGCCAGCAGCTCCACCTTACAGGGAACTATCTCTGGGGCCAACGTCCTGACTTTC; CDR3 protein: CASSSTLQGTISGANVLTF
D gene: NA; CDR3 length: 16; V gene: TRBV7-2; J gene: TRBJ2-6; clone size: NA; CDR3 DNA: TGTGCCAGCAGCGCGGACAGCGACTCTGGGGCCAACGTCCTGACTTTC; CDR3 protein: CASSADSDSGANVLTF
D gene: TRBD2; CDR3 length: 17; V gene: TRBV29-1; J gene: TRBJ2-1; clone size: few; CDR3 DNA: TGCAGCGTTGAAGATGCGGCTACTAGCGGGGGTTACAATGAGCAGTTCTTC; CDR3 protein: CSVEDAATSGGYNEQFF
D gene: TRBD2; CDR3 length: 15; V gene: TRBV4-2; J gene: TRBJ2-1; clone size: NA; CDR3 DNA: TGTGCCAGCAGCCGCGCGCGGGGGAGTAGCAATGAGCAGTTCTTC; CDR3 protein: CASSRARGSSNEQFF
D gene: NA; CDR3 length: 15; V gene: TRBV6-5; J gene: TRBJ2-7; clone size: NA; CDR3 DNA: TGTGCCAGCAGTGCGCAACCACCGGCCCCCTACGAGCAGTACTTC; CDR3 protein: CASSAQPPAPYEQYF
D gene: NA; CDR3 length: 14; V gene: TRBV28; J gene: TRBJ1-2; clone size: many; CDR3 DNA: TGTGCCAGCAACGGGGACACGGTAGTATATGGCTACACCTTC; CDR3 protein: CASNGDTVVYGYTF
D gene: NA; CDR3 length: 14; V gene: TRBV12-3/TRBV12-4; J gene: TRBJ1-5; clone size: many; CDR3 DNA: TGTGCCAGCAACAGGCAGGGTGGCAATCAGCCCCAGCATTTT; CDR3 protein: CASNRQGGNQPQHF
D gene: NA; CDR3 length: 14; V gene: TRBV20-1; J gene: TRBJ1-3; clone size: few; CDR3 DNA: TGCAGTACCCCGGATCGGGGGCCTGGAAACACCATATATTTT; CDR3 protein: CSTPDRGPGNTIYF
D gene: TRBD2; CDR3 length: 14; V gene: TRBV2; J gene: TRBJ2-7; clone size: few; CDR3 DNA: TGTGCCAGCTTGAGAGAAGCGGGGGGACCCGAGCAGTACTTC; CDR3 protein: CASLREAGGPEQYF
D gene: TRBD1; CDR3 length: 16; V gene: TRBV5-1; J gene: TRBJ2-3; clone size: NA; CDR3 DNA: TGCGCCAGCAGCTTGGAACAGGGGGGAAACACAGATACGCAGTATTTT; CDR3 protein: CASSLEQGGNTDTQYF
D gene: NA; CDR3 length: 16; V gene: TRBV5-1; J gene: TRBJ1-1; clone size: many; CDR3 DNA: TGCGCCAGCAGCTCTAATCAGGGGTTTGGGAACACTGAAGCTTTCTTT; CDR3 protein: CASSSNQGFGNTEAFF
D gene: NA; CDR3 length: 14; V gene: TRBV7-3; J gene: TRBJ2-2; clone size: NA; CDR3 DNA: TGTGCCAGCAGCCCTGACTATAACACCGGGGAGCTGTTTTTT; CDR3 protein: CASSPDYNTGELFF
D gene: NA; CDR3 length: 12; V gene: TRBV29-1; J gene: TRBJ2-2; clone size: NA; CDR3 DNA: TGCAGCGTTGAAAGCATCCCCGGGGAGCTGTTTTTT; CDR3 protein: CSVESIPGELFF
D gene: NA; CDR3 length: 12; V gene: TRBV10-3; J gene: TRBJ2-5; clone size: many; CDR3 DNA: TGTGCCATCATCAGTGAGGCGGAGACCCAGTACTTC; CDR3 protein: CAIISEAETQYF
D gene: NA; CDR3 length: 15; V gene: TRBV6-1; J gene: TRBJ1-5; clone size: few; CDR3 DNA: TGTGCCAGCAGTGGGCAGCGAAGCGGAGATCAGCCCCAGCATTTT; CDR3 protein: CASSGQRSGDQPQHF
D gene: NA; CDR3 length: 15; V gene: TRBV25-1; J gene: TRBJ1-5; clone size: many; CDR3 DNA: TGTGCCAGCAGTGGGAGGAAGTGGGTGGGTCAGCCCCAGCATTTT; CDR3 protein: CASSGRKWVGQPQHF
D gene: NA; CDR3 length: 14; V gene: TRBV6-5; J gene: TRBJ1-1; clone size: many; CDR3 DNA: TGTGCCAGCAGTTACTCTGAGTGGCCCTCCAAAGCTTTCTTT; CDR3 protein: CASSYSEWPSKAFF
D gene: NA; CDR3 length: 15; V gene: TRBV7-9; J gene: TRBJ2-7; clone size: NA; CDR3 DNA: TGTGCCAGCAGCCCGCGTTGGGTGGCCCCTTACGAGCAGTACTTC; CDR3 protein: CASSPRWVAPYEQYF
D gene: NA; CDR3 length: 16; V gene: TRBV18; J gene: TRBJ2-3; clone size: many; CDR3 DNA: TGTGCCAGCTCCCCCCGTCTGACAGGCAACACAGATACGCAGTATTTT; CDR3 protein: CASSPRLTGNTDTQYF
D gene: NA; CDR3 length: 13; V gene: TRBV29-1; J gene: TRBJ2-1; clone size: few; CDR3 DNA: TGCAGCGGTGACTACAGCTCCTACAATGAGCAGTTCTTC; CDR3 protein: CSGDYSSYNEQFF
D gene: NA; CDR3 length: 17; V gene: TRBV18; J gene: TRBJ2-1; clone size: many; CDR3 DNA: TGTGCCAGCTCACCACCGAAGCAGGTTAGCTCCTACAATGAGCAGTTCTTC; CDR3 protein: CASSPPKQVSSYNEQFF
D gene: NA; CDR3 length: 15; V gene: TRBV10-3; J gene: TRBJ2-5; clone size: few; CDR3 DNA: TGTGCCATCAGTGACCCCTCGGAGAACCAAGAGACCCAGTACTTC; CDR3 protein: CAISDPSENQETQYF
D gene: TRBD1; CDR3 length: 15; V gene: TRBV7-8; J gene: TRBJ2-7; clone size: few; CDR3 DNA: TGTGCCAGCAGCTACGGACAGGGGGCGGCCTACGAGCAGTACTTC; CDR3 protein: CASSYGQGAAYEQYF
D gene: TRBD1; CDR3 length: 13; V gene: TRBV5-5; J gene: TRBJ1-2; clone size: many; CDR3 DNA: TGTGCCAGCAGCTTGGACAGGGGTTATGGCTACACCTTC; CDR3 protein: CASSLDRGYGYTF
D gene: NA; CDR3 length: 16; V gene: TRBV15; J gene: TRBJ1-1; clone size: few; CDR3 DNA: TGTGCCACCAGCAGAGATCCGATGGGCAGGGGCACTGAAGCTTTCTTT; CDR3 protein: CATSRDPMGRGTEAFF
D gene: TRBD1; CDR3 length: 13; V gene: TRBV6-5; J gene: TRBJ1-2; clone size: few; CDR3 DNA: TGTGCCAGCAACACAGGGGGCTTAGATGGCTACACCTTC; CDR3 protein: CASNTGGLDGYTF
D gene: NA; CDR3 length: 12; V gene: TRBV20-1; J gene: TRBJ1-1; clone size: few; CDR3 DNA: TGCAGTGCTAGCCGAAAGGGAAGGGAAGCTTTCTTT; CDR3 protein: CSASRKGREAFF
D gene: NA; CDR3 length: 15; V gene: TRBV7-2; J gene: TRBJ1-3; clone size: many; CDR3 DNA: TGTGCCAGCAGCTCTGCCCTCACCTCTGGAAACACCATATATTTT; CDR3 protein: CASSSALTSGNTIYF
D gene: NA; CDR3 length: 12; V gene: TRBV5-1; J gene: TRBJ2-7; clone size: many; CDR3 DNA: TGCGCCAGCAGCACGGGCGTGGCCGAGCAGTACTTC; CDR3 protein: CASSTGVAEQYF
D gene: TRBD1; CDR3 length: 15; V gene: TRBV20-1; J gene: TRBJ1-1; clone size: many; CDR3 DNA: TGCAGTGCCAAACGGACAGGGGGCATGAACACTGAAGCTTTCTTT; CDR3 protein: CSAKRTGGMNTEAFF
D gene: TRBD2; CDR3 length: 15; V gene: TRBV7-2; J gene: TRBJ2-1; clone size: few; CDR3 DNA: TGTGCCAGCAGCTTAAGCGGGGGGGCACCCAATGAGCAGTTCTTC; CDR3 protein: CASSLSGGAPNEQFF
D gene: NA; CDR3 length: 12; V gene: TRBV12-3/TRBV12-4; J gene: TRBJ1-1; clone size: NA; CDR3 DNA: TGTGCCAGCAGCTTCAGCGGACAGTTAGCTTTCTTT; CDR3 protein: CASSFSGQLAFF
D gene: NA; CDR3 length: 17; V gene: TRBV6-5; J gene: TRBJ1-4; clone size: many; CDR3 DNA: TGTGCCAGCAGTTACTCAAGGGGGTGGATCGCTAATGAAAAACTGTTTTTT; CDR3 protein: CASSYSRGWIANEKLFF
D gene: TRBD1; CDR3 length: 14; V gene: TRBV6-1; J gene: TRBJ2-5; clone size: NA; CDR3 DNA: TGTGCCAGCAAGACAGGGGAATCCTGGGAGACCCAGTACTTC; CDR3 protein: CASKTGESWETQYF
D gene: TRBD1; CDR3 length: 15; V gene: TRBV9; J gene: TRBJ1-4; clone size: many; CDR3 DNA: TGTGCCAGCAGCCGTCCGGGGACAGGGGCTGAAAAACTGTTTTTT; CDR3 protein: CASSRPGTGAEKLFF
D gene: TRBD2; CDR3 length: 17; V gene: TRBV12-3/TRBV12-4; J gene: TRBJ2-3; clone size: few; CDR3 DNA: TGTGCCAGCAGTCTATCTCTGGGTAGCGGGGTTGAGGACCCGCAGTATTTT; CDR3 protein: CASSLSLGSGVEDPQYF
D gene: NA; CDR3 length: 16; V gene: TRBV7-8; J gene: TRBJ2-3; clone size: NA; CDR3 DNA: TGTGCCAGCAGCTTTTCAACAGCCTACACCACAGATACGCAGTATTTT; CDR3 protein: CASSFSTAYTTDTQYF
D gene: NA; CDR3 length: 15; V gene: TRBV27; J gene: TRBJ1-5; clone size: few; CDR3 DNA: TGTGCCAGCAGCAAGGAGGGGGGAAGCAATCAGCCCCAGCATTTT; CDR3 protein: CASSKEGGSNQPQHF
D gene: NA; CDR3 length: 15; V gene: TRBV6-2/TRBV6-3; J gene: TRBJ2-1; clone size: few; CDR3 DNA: TGTGCCAGCAGTTATGAGGGAGGCTCCTACAATGAGCAGTTCTTC; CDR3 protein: CASSYEGGSYNEQFF
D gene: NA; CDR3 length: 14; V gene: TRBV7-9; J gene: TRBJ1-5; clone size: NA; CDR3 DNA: TGTGCCAGCAGCTTCTACGGCGAGAATCAGCCCCAGCATTTT; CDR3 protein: CASSFYGENQPQHF